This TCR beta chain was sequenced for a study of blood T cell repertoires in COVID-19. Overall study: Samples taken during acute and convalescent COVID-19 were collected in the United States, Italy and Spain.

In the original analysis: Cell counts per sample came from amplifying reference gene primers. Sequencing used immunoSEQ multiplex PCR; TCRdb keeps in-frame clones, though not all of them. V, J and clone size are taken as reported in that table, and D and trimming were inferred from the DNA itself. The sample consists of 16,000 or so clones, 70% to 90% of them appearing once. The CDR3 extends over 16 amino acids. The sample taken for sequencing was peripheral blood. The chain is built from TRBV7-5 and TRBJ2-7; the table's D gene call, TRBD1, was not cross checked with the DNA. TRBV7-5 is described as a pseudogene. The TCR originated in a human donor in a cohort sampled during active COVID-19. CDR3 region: CARSPRDRHPSYEQYF. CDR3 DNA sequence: TGTGCCAGAAGCCCACGGGACAGACATCCATCGTACGAGCAGTACTTC.